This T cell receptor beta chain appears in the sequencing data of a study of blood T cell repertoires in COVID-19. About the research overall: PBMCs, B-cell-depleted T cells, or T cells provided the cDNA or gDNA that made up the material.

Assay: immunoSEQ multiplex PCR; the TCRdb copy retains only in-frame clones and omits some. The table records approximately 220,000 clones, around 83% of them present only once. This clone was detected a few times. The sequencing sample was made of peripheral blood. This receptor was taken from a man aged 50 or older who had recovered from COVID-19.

CDR3 region: CASRKAGNGETQYF. In DNA, the CDR3 is TGTGCCAGCAGAAAAGCCGGGAATGGGGAGACCCAGTACTTC. The chain links TRBV28 to TRBJ2-5, with a weak D call TRBD2 (5 bases). Trimming removed 6 bases from V and 5 bases from J, with 16 bases in between. This CDR3 contains 14 residues. CDR1 and CDR2 (germline): MDHEN, SYDVKM.